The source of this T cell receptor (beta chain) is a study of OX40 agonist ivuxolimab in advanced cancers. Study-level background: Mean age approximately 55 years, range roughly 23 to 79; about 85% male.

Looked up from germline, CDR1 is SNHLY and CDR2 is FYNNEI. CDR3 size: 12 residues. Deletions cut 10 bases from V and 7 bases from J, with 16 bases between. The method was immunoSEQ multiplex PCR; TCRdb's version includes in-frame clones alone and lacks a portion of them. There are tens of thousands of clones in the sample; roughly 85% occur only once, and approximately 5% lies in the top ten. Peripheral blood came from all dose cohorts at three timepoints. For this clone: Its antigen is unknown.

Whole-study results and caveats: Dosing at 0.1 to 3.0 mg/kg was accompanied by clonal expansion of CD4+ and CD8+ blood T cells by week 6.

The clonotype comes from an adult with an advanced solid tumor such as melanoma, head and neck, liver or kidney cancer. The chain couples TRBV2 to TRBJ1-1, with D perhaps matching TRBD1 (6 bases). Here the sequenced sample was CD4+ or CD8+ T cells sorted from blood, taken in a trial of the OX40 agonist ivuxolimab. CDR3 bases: TGTGCCACCAGAGAGACAGGACTTGAAGCTTTCTTT. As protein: CATRETGLEAFF.